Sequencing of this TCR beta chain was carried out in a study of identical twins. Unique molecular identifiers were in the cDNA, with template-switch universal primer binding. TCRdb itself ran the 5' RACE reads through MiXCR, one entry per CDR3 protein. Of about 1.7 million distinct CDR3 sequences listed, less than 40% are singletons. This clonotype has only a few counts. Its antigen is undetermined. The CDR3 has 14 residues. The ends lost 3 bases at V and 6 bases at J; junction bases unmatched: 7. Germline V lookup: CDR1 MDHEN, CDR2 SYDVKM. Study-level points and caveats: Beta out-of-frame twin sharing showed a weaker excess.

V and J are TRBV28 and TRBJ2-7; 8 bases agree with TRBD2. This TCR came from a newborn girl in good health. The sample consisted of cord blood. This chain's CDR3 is CASSFSGLGVEQYF. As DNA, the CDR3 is TGTGCCAGCAGTTTCTCGGGACTAGGAGTCGAGCAGTACTTC.